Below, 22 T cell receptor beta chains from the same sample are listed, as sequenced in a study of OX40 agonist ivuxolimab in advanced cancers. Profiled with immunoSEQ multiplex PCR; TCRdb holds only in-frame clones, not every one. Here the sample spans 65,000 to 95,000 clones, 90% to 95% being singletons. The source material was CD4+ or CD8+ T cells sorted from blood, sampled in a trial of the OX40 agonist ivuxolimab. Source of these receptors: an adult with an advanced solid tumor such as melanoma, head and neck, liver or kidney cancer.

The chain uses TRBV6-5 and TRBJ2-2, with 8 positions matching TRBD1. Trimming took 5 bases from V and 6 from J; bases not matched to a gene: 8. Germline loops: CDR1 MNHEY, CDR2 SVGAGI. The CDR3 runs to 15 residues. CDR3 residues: CASSPPDRDPGELFF. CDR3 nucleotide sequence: TGTGCCAGCAGTCCCCCGGACAGGGACCCCGGGGAGCTGTTTTTT.

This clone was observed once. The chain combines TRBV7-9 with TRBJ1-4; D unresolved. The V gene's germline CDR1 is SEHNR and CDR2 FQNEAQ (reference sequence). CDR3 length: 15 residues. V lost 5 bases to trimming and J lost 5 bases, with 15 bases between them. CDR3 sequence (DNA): TGTGCCAGCAGCCTTTACACGGGCCAAAATGAAAAACTGTTTTTT. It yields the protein CASSLYTGQNEKLFF.

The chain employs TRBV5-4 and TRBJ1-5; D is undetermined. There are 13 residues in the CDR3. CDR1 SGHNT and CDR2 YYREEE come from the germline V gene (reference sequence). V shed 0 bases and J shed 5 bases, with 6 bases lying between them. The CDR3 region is CASSLVPDQPQHF. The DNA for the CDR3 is TGTGCCAGCAGCTTGGTGCCCGATCAGCCCCAGCATTTT. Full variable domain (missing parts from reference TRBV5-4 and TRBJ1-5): ETGVTQSPTHLIKTRGQQVTLRCSSQSGHNTVSWYQQALGQGPQFIFQYYREEENGRGNFPPRFSGLQFPNYSSELNVNALELDDSALYLCASSLVPDQPQHFGDGTRLSIL.

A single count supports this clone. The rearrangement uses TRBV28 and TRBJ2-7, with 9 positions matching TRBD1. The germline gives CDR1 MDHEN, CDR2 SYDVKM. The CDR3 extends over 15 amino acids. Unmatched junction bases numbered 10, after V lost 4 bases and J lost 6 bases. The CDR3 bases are TGTGCCAGCAGTTCCGCCGGGACAGGGTCCCTCGAGCAGTACTTC. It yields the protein CASSSAGTGSLEQYF.

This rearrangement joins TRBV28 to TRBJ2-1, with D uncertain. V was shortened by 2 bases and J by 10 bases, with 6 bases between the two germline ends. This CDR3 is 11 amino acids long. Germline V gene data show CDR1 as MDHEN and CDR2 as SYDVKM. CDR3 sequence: CASSLSLEQFF. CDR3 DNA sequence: TGTGCCAGCAGTTTAAGCCTGGAGCAGTTCTTC. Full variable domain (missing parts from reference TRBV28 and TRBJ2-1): DVKVTQSSRYLVKRTGEKVFLECVQDMDHENMFWYRQDPGLGLRLIYFSYDVKMKEKGDIPEGYSVSREKKERFSLILESASTNQTSMYLCASSLSLEQFFGPGTRLTVL.

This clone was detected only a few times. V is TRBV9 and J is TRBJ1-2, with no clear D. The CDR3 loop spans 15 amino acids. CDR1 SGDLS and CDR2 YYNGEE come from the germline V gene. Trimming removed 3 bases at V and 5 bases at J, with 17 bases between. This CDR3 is CASSAETPTYYGYTF. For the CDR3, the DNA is TGTGCCAGCAGCGCAGAGACACCGACCTATTATGGCTACACCTTC.

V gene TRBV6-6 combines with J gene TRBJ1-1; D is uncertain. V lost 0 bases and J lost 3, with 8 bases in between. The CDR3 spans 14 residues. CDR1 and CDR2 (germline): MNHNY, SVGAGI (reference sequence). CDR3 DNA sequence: TGTGCCAGCAGTTACTCCGTCTCGGACACTGAAGCTTTCTTT. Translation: CASSYSVSDTEAFF.

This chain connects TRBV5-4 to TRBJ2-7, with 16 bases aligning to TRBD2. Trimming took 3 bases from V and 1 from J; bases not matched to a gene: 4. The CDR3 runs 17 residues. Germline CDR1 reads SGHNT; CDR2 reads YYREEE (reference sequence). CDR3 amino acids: CASSSGLAGGKSYEQYF. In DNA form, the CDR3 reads TGTGCCAGCAGCTCGGGACTAGCGGGAGGGAAATCCTACGAGCAGTACTTC.

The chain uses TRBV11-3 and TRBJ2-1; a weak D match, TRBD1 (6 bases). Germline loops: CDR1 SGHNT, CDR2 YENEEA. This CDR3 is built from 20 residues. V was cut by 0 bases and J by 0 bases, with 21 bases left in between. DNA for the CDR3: TGTGCCAGCAGCTTAGATCGAGGGGACACTTACCTAAGCTCCTACAATGAGCAGTTCTTC. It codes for CASSLDRGDTYLSSYNEQFF.

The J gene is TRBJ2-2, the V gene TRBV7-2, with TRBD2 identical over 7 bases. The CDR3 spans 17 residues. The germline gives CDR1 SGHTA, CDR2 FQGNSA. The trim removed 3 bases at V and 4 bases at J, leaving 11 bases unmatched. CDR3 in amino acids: CASSFGLVEVGTGELFF. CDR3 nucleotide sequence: TGTGCCAGCAGCTTCGGACTAGTCGAGGTCGGCACCGGGGAGCTGTTTTTT. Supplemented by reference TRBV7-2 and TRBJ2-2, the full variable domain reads GAGVSQSPSNKVTEKGKDVELRCDPISGHTALYWYRQSLGQGLEFLIYFQGNSAPDKSGLPSDRFSAERTGGSVSTLTIQRTQQEDSAVYLCASSFGLVEVGTGELFFGEGSRLTVL.

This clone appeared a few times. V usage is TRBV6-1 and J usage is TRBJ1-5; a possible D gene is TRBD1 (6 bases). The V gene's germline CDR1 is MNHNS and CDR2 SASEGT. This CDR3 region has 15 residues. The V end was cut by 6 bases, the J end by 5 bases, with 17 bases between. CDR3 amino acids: CASRSGTTQDQPQHF. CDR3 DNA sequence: TGTGCCAGCAGGTCCGGGACAACGCAGGATCAGCCCCAGCATTTT.

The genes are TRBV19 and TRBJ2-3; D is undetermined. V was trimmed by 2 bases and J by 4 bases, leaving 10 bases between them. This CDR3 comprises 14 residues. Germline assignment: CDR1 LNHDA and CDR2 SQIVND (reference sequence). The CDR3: CASSINVLADTQYF. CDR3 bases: TGTGCCAGTAGTATAAATGTCCTAGCAGATACGCAGTATTTT.

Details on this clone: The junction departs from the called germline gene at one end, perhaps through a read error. The CDR3, as DNA: TGTGCCAACAGTTTATCGACAGCAGCTAACTATGGCTACACCTTC. Translation gives CANSLSTAANYGYTF. This chain uses TRBV27 with TRBJ1-2; TRBD1 might be the D (5 bases). The CDR3 runs 15 residues. CDR1 is MNHEY and CDR2 is SMNVEV in the germline V gene (reference sequence).

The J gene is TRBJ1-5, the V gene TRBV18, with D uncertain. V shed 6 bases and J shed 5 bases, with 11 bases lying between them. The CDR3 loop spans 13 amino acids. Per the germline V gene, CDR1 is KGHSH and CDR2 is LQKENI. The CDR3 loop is CASSNSVDQPQHF. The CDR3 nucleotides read TGTGCCAGCTCCAACTCCGTCGATCAGCCCCAGCATTTT.

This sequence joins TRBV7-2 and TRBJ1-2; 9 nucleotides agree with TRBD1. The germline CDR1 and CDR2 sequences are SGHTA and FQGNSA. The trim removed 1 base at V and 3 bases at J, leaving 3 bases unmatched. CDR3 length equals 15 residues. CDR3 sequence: CASSLGQGGHYGYTF. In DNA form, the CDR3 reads TGTGCCAGCAGCTTAGGACAGGGGGGCCACTATGGCTACACCTTC.

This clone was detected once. The CDR3 DNA follows: TGTGCCAGCAGCGCCCAGAGGGGCGAGCAGTACTTC. Translation: CASSAQRGEQYF. The gene calls are TRBV7-8 and TRBJ2-7; either TRBD1 or TRBD2 may supply D (5 bases each). The CDR3 has 12 amino acids. V gave up 5 bases and J gave up 6 bases, with 11 bases separating them. CDR1 and CDR2 from the germline V gene are SGHVS and FQNEAQ. The full variable domain, its missing parts supplied by reference TRBV7-8 and TRBJ2-7, is GAGVSQSPRYKVAKRGQDVALRCDPISGHVSLFWYQQALGQGPEFLTYFQNEAQLDKSGLPSDRFFAERPEGSVSTLKIQRTQQEDSAVYLCASSAQRGEQYFGPGTRLTVT.

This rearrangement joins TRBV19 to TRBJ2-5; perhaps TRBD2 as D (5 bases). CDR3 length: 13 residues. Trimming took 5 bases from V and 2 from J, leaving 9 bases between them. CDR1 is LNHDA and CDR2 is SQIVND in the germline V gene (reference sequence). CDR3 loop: CASSERLQETQYF. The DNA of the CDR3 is TGTGCCAGTAGTGAGCGGCTACAAGAGACCCAGTACTTC. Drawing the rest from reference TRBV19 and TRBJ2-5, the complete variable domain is DGGITQSPKYLFRKEGQNVTLSCEQNLNHDAMYWYRQDPGQGLRLIYYSQIVNDFQKGDIAEGYSVSREKKESFPLTVTSAQKNPTAFYLCASSERLQETQYFGPGTRLLVL.

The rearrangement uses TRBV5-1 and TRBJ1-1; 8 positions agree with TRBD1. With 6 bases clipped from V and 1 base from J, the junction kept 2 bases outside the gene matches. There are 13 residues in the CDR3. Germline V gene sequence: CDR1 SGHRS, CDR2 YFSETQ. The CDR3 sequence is CASTGQENTEAFF. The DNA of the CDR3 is TGCGCCAGCACGGGACAGGAGAACACTGAAGCTTTCTTT.

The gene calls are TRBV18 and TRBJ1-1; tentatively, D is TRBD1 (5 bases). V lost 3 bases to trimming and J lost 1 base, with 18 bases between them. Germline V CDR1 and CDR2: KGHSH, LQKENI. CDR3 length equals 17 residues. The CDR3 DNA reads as TGTGCCAGCTCACCCTCCCAGGGCGCCCCTCCGAACACTGAAGCTTTCTTT. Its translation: CASSPSQGAPPNTEAFF.

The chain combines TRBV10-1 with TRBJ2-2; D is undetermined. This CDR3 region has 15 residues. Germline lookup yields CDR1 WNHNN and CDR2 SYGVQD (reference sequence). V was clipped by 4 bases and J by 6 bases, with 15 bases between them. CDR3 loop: CASSAAPLVPGELFF. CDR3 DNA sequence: TGCGCCAGCAGTGCGGCCCCTTTGGTCCCCGGGGAGCTGTTTTTT.

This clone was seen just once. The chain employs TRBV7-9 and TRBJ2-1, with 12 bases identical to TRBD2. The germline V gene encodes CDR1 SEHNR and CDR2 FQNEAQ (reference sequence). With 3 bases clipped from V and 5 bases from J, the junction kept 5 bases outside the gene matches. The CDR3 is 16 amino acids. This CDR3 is CASSFQTSGRNNEQFF. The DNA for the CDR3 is TGTGCCAGCAGCTTTCAGACTAGCGGGAGAAACAATGAGCAGTTCTTC.

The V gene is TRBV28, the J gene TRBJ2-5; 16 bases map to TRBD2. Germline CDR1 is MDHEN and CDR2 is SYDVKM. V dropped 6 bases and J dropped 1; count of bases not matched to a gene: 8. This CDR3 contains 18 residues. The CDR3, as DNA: TGTGCCAGCAGGGGGACTAGCGGGAGGGGCGGCCCCCAAGAGACCCAGTACTTC. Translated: CASRGTSGRGGPQETQYF.